This T cell receptor beta chain was observed in a study of blood T cell repertoires in COVID-19. Study information: T cells, B-cell-depleted T cells, or PBMCs provided the cDNA or gDNA that served as material.

Germline V gene data show CDR1 as SNHLY and CDR2 as FYNNEI. The CDR3 has 14 amino acids. V lost 6 bases and J lost 1; bases outside the gene matches: 3. This clone was found many times. In the source study's methods: Reference gene primer amplification yielded estimated nucleated cell counts. Method: immunoSEQ multiplex PCR; TCRdb's copy keeps in-frame clones and lacks some. For V, J and clone size, that table is used; D and trimming come from the DNA. The profile shows approximately 240,000 clones, approximately 83% of them singletons. Material: peripheral blood. The receptor's source is a woman aged 60 to 75 with acute or convalescent COVID-19. The genes are TRBV2 and TRBJ2-3; 8 bases map to TRBD1. The CDR3 here is CASRDRVGTDTQYF. The CDR3, as DNA: TGTGCCAGCAGGGACAGGGTTGGCACAGATACGCAGTATTTT.